The source of this TCR beta chain is a study of regulatory T cells in long-lasting Graves disease. Documented time point: newly diagnosed GD, antithyroid drugs for less than 3 months. Preparation of the TCR library used RNA extracted from PBMCs. Arm-PCR with iRepertoire HTBI primers amplified the CDR3 regions for these TCR beta libraries. The authors' processing: Among the samples, around 58 TRBV and around 15 TRBJ segments were identified. TCRdb independently ran MiXCR on the multiplex PCR reads; one entry per CDR3 protein. The V and J calls were not made by the authors but by TCRdb's processing. Of hundreds of thousands of distinct CDR3 sequences in the sample, 15% to 20% are singletons; the top ten hold 25% to 30%. This CDR3 is 17 amino acids long. Trimming removed 3 bases from V and 2 bases from J; junction bases left unmatched: 4. Germline assignment: CDR1 SGDLS and CDR2 YYNGEE. In addition, the sample was reused for a study of T cells in Graves' hyperthyroidism and ophthalmopathy.

This TCR was sampled from a man between 40 and 49 years old with Graves disease. The input for sequencing was peripheral blood mononuclear cells (PBMCs), taken at new diagnosis, from a patient treated with antithyroid drugs. J is TRBJ2-3 and V is TRBV9; 15 bases map to TRBD2. CDR3 amino acids: CASSAGLAGGITDTQYF. The CDR3 nucleotides read TGTGCCAGCAGCGCCGGACTAGCGGGGGGGATCACAGATACGCAGTATTTT.